This passage covers 4 T cell receptor beta chains from one sample sequenced in a study of blood T cell repertoires in COVID-19. Sequencing was performed with immunoSEQ multiplex PCR; in TCRdb, only in-frame clones are kept and a portion is missing. The table has 300,000 or so clones, about 86% seen once; the top ten hold approximately 4.4%. Sequencing used PBMCs or T cells enriched from blood (not recorded which). The receptors were sampled from a woman in her forties with acute COVID-19.

The J gene is TRBJ2-2, the V gene TRBV5-6; TRBD2 agrees at 12 bases. Germline V CDR1 and CDR2: SGHDT, YYEEEE. The CDR3 sequence is 15 residues long. The V and J ends lost 4 bases and 5 bases, in that order; junction bases with no gene match: 3. The CDR3 reads CASSRTSGETGELFF. The CDR3 coding sequence is TGTGCCAGCAGCCGGACTAGCGGGGAGACCGGGGAGCTGTTTTTT.

The chain carries TRBV28 and TRBJ2-7; 7 bases fit TRBD2. The CDR3 is 15 amino acids. The J segment lost 1 base and the V segment lost 5 bases, leaving 8 bases of the junction unmatched. Germline values: CDR1 MDHEN, CDR2 SYDVKM. CDR3 DNA: TGTGCCAGCAGTCGCCTAGCGGCGGTGTCCTACGAGCAGTACTTC. It translates to CASSRLAAVSYEQYF.

This clone was observed once. The chain couples TRBV5-1 to TRBJ2-7; TRBD1 is a possible D gene (5 bases). V gave up 0 bases and J gave up 6 bases, with 13 bases separating them. The CDR3 has 14 amino acids. The V gene's germline CDR1 is SGHRS and CDR2 YFSETQ. The DNA for the CDR3 is TGCGCCAGCAGCTTGGGCCAGGGTGGGGCCGAGCAGTACTTC. Its protein product is CASSLGQGGAEQYF.

This rearrangement joins TRBV6-5 to TRBJ1-2; D unresolved. V was shortened by 4 bases and J by 3 bases, with 15 bases between the two germline ends. This CDR3 comprises 15 residues. Looked up from germline, CDR1 is MNHEY and CDR2 is SVGAGI. The CDR3 region has the DNA TGTGCCAGCAGTTCACGTCTAGGCGGCTACTATGGCTACACCTTC. This translates into CASSSRLGGYYGYTF.